This T cell receptor (beta chain) appears in the sequencing data of a study of response to subunit inactivated influenza vaccine. The ends lost 1 base at V and 2 bases at J; junction bases unmatched: 5. The germline gives CDR1 SGHRS, CDR2 YFSETQ. This CDR3 comprises 15 residues. TCRdb reanalysed the RT-PCR reads using MiXCR and keeps one entry per CDR3 protein. This sample has more than 500,000 distinct CDR3 sequences, with approximately 11% found just once. These data were also reused for a study on T cells expressing NK-cell markers. From that second work: As the method of synthesis, 5'RACE template switching with UMIs yielded TCR beta cDNA. All TCR beta repertoires analysed originated from sorted CD3+CD56+NKG2C+, CD3+CD56+NKG2C- and CD3+CD56-NKG2C+ T cells. Sorting of alpha-beta TCR T cells alone was achieved in several experiments with an anti-gamma-delta TCR antibody. More than 5 donors showed dominant NKG2C+ clonotypes comprising about 1.0-7.5% of their CD8+ T cells.

Sample: PBMCs from blood, taken on the day of vaccination. This TCR derives from a man over 45 who received an inactivated influenza vaccine. This chain joins TRBV5-1 and TRBJ2-7; the match to TRBD2 covers 8 bases. The CDR3: CASSLNSGAPYEQYF. In DNA, the CDR3 is TGCGCCAGCAGCTTGAATAGCGGGGCCCCCTACGAGCAGTACTTC. The complete variable domain, with remaining parts taken from reference TRBV5-1 and TRBJ2-7, reads KAGVTQTPRYLIKTRGQQVTLSCSPISGHRSVSWYQQTPGQGLQFLFEYFSETQRNKGNFPGRFSGRQFSNSRSEMNVSTLELGDSALYLCASSLNSGAPYEQYFGPGTRLTVT.